This TCR beta chain originates from a study of response to subunit inactivated influenza vaccine. TCRdb analysed the RT-PCR reads with MiXCR anew, one entry per CDR3 protein. The profile shows around 540,000 distinct CDR3 sequences, around 11% of them singletons. Study results and caveats: The authors suggested that few new T cells are recruited per seasonal influenza vaccination.

Germline CDR1 MNHEY, CDR2 SMNVEV (reference sequence). The CDR3 runs to 15 residues. The V and J ends lost 0 bases and 1 base respectively, with 6 bases between them. This clonotype showed up many times. Its antigen is not identified. This chain joins TRBV27 and TRBJ2-2, with D uncertain. This material consisted of PBMCs from blood, taken on the day of vaccination. The receptor was derived from a man aged 50-59 years who received an inactivated influenza vaccine. The CDR3 DNA reads as TGTGCCAGCAGTTTATCCTGGCAGAACACCGGGGAGCTGTTTTTT. Translation: CASSLSWQNTGELFF.